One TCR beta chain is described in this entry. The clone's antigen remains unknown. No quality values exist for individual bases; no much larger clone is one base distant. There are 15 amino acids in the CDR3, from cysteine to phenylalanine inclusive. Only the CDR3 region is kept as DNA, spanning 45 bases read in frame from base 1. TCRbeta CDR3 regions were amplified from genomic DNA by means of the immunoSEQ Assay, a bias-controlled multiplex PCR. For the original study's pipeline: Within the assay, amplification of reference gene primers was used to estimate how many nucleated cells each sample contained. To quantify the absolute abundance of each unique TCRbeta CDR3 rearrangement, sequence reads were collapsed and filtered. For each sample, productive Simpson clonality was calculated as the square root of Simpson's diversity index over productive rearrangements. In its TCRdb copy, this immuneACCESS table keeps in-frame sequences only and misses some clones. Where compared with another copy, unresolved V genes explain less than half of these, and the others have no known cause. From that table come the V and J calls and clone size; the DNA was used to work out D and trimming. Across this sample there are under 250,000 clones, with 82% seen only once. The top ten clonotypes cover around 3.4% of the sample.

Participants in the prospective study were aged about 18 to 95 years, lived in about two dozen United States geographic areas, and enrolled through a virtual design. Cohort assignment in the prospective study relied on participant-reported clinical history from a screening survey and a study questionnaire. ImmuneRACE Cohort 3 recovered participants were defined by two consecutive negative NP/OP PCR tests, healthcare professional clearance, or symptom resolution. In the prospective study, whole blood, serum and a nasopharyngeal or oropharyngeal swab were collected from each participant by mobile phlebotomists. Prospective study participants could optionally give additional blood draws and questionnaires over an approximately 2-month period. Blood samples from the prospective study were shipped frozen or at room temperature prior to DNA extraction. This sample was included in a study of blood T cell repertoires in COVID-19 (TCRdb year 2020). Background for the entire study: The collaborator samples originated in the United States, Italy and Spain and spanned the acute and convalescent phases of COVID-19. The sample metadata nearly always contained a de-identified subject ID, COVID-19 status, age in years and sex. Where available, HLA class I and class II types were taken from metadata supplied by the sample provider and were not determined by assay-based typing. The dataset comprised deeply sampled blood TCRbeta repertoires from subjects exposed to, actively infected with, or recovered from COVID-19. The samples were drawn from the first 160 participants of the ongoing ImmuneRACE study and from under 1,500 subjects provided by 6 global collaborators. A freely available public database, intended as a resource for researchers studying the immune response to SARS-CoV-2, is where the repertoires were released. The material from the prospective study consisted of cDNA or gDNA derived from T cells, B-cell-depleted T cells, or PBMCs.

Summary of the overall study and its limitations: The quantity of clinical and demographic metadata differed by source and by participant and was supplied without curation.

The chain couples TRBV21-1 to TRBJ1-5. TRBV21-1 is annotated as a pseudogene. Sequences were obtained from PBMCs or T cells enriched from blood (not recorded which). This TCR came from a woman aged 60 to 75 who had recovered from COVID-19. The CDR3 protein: CASSKGPYGGQPQHF. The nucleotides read TGTGCCAGCAGCAAAGGCCCCTACGGGGGTCAGCCCCAGCATTTT.